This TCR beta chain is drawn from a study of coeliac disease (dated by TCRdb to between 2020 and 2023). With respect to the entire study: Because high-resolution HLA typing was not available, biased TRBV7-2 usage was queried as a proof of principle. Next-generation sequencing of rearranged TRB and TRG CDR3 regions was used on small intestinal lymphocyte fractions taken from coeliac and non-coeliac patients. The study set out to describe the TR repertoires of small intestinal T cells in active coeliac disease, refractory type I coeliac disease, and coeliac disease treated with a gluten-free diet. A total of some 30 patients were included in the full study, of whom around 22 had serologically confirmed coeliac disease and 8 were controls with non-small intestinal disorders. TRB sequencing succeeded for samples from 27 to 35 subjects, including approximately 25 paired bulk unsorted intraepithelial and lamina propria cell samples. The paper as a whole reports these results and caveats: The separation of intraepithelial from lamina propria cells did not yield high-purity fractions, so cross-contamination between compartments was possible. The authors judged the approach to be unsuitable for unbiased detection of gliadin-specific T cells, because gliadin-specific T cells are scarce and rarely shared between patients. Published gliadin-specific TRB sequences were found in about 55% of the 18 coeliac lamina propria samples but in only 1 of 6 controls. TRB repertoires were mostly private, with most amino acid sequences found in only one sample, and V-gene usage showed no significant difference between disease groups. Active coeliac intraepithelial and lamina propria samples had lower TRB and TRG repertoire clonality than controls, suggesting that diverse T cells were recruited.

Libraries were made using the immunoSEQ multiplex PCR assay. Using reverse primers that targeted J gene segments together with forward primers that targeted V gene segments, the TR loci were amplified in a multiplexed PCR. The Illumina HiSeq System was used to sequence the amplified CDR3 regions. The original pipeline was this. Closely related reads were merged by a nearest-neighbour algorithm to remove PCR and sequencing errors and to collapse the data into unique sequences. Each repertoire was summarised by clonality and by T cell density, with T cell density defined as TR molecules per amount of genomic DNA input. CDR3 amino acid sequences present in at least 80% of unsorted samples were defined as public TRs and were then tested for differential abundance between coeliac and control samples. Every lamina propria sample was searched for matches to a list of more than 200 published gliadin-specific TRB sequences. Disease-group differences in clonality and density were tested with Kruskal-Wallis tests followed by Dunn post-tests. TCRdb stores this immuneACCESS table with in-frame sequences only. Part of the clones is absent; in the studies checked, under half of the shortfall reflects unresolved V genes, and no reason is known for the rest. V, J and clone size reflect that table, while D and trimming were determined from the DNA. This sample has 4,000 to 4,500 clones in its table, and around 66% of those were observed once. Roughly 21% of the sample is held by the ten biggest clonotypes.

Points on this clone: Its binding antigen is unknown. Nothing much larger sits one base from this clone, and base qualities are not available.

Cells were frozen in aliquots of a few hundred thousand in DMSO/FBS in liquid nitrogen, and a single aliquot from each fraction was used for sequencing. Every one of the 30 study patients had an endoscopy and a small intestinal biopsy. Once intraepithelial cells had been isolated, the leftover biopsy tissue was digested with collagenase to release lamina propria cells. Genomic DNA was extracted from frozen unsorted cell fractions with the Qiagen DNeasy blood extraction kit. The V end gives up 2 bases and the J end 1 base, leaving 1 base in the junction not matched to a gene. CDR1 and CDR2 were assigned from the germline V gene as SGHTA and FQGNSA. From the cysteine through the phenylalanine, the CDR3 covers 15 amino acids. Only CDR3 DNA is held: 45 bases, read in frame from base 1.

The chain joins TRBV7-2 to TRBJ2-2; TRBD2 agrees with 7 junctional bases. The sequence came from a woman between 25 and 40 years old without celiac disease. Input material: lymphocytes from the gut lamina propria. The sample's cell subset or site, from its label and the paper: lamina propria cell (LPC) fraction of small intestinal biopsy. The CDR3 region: CASSLRGGNTGELFF. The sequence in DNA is TGTGCCAGCAGCTTACGCGGGGGGAACACCGGGGAGCTGTTTTTT.